One sample yielded the 27 T cell receptor beta chains listed below, sequenced in a study of CD8 T cells in ankylosing spondylitis. Each CDR3 protein is one row after TCRdb ran MiXCR on the 5' RACE reads. The sample includes under 130,000 distinct CDR3 sequences, around 24% of them seen just once. The sample consisted of synovial fluid, either unsorted or a sorted T cell fraction (not recorded which). The receptors here all came from a male donor with ankylosing spondylitis.

J is TRBJ2-1 and V is TRBV5-1; D is tentatively TRBD1 or TRBD2 (5 bases each). The length of the CDR3 is 13 residues. From germline, CDR1 is SGHRS and CDR2 YFSETQ. V shed 2 bases and J shed 8 bases, with 11 bases lying between them. The CDR3 DNA is TGCGCCAGCAGCTTCCGGGACGCAGATGAGCAGTTCTTC. Translating it yields CASSFRDADEQFF.

This clonotype has just a few counts. This chain uses TRBV20-1 with TRBJ1-4; the D gene is possibly TRBD1 (6 bases). Germline CDR1 reads DFQATT; CDR2 reads SNEGSKA (reference sequence). V dropped 6 bases and J dropped 5 bases, with 16 bases sitting between them. The CDR3 is 14 amino acids. The CDR3 sequence is CSAPDGGPNEKLFF. CDR3 coding DNA: TGCAGTGCGCCTGACGGGGGGCCGAATGAAAAACTGTTTTTT.

This clonotype has a handful of counts. The chain combines TRBV9 with TRBJ2-1, with TRBD2 identical over 8 bases. The ends lost 3 bases at V and 2 bases at J; junction bases unmatched: 4. Germline lookup yields CDR1 SGDLS and CDR2 YYNGEE. This CDR3 is built from 15 residues. CDR3 sequence (DNA): TGTGCCAGCAGCGCCGGACTAGCCCCCTACAATGAGCAGTTCTTC. The encoded protein is CASSAGLAPYNEQFF.

This clonotype appeared a few times. V usage is TRBV10-3 and J usage is TRBJ2-5; the D is unclear. Trimming removed 3 bases at V and 5 bases at J, with 13 bases between. CDR1 and CDR2 (germline): ENHRY, SYGVKD. The CDR3 contains 14 residues. CDR3 sequence (DNA): TGTGCCATCAGTGACGAAGGGTTTGGCGAGACCCAGTACTTC. This translates into CAISDEGFGETQYF.

The V gene is TRBV6-5, the J gene TRBJ2-5, with D possibly being TRBD1 (5 bases). The CDR3 extends over 13 amino acids. Germline V gives CDR1 MNHEY, CDR2 SVGAGI. V was pared by 3 bases and J by 8 bases, with 13 bases between. The CDR3 protein is CASSYATRDTQYF. In DNA, the CDR3 is TGTGCCAGCAGTTATGCGACCAGGGATACCCAGTACTTC.

This clonotype was seen more than once but under ten times. V usage is TRBV20-1 and J usage is TRBJ2-3, with TRBD2 matching over 9 bases. Germline V gives CDR1 DFQATT, CDR2 SNEGSKA (reference sequence). The ends lost 5 bases at V and 1 base at J; junction bases unmatched: 7. CDR3 length: 15 residues. For the CDR3, the DNA is TGCAGTGCTGCAATAGCGGGAGTTGGCACAGATACGCAGTATTTT. Translating it yields CSAAIAGVGTDTQYF.

The rearrangement joins TRBV13 to TRBJ1-2; D not resolved. Germline V gene sequence: CDR1 PRHDT, CDR2 FYEKMQ (reference sequence). The CDR3 spans 16 residues. V dropped 2 bases and J dropped 0 bases, with 13 bases sitting between them. This CDR3 reads CASSLFTEASNYGYTF. CDR3 nucleotide sequence: TGTGCCAGCAGCTTATTCACAGAAGCCTCTAACTATGGCTACACCTTC.

The chain links TRBV10-3 to TRBJ1-2; TRBD1 agrees at 9 bases. Germline V gene data show CDR1 as ENHRY and CDR2 as SYGVKD. The CDR3 has 13 residues. V shed 6 bases and J 8 bases; nucleotides not matched to a gene: 7. This chain's CDR3 is CAIRGQGSDGYTF. In DNA form, the CDR3 reads TGTGCCATCAGGGGACAGGGAAGTGACGGCTACACCTTC.

This CDR3 is CSASDRRSGMYDTQYF. In DNA form, the CDR3 reads TGCAGTGCTAGCGACCGTAGGAGCGGGATGTATGATACGCAGTATTTT. The rearrangement links TRBV20-1 to TRBJ2-3, with 7 bases aligning to TRBD2. CDR3 length: 16 residues. V lost 3 bases and J lost 6; bases outside the gene matches: 15. Germline V lookup: CDR1 DFQATT, CDR2 SNEGSKA (reference sequence).

This rearrangement joins TRBV6-5 to TRBJ2-1; 14 nucleotides agree with TRBD2. This CDR3 contains 15 residues. The germline CDR1 and CDR2 sequences are MNHEY and SVGAGI. With 2 bases clipped from V and 13 bases from J, the junction kept 7 bases outside the gene matches. The CDR3 DNA reads TGTGCCAGCAGTTACCCGGGGACTAGCGGGAGCCGACAGTTCTTC. This codes for CASSYPGTSGSRQFF.

The chain uses TRBV24-1 and TRBJ2-2, with 11 bases fitting TRBD1. CDR1 and CDR2 (germline): KGHDR, SFDVKD. The V and J ends lost 3 bases and 7 bases, in that order; junction bases with no gene match: 9. The CDR3 runs 17 residues. CDR3 nucleotides: TGTGCCACCAGTGATCCCCGGACAGGGGGCGCGAGCGGGGAGCTGTTTTTT. Its translation: CATSDPRTGGASGELFF.

This clonotype has a handful of counts. The chain is built from TRBV12-3 or TRBV12-4 and TRBJ1-5; 9 bases fit TRBD1. J lost 0 bases, V lost 5 bases, and 8 bases had no gene match. CDR3 size: 17 residues. Written as DNA, the CDR3 is TGTGCCAGCAGTCCGGGACAGGGTCCTTATAGCAATCAGCCCCAGCATTTT. It codes for CASSPGQGPYSNQPQHF.

This clonotype was counted between two and nine times. V is TRBV7-6 and J is TRBJ2-1, with D possibly being TRBD1 (5 bases). V was cut by 2 bases and J by 0 bases, with 20 bases left in between. Looked up from germline, CDR1 is SGHVS and CDR2 is FNYEAQ. The CDR3 runs to 19 residues. The CDR3 DNA reads TGTGCCAGCAGCTTACTTACCTCACAGGTGGCGAGCTCCTACAATGAGCAGTTCTTC. This sequence encodes CASSLLTSQVASSYNEQFF.

This clonotype was found a few times. The chain has TRBV18 and TRBJ1-6; unclear D gene. This CDR3 spans 13 amino acids. Germline V gives CDR1 KGHSH, CDR2 LQKENI. The V end lost 3 bases, the J end lost 7 bases, and 7 bases lay between the germline ends. In DNA form, the CDR3 reads TGTGCCAGCTCACCTATGGAGAATTCACCCCTCCACTTT. It yields the protein CASSPMENSPLHF.

The rearrangement uses TRBV11-3 and TRBJ2-5; tentative D call: TRBD1 (7 bases). Trimming cost V 5 bases and J 3 bases, with 19 bases left between them. The CDR3 runs to 16 residues. Per germline, CDR1 SGHNT and CDR2 YENEEA. Here the CDR3 reads CASSPSPAGGKETQYF. Here the CDR3 DNA reads TGTGCCAGCAGCCCCTCGCCGGCAGGGGGGAAAGAGACCCAGTACTTC.

The table lists this clonotype with many counts. The chain couples TRBV19 to TRBJ2-1, with 14 bases matching TRBD2. After removal of 5 bases from V and 5 bases from J, the junction contained 2 bases not matched to a gene. CDR3 length: 15 residues. Germline CDR1 is LNHDA and CDR2 is SQIVND (reference sequence). The CDR3 loop is CASSPGLAGDNEQFF. The CDR3 DNA is TGTGCCAGTAGTCCGGGACTAGCGGGAGACAATGAGCAGTTCTTC.

This sequence joins TRBV29-1 and TRBJ1-2; TRBD1 might be the D (6 bases). Between the trimmed V and J ends, which lost 7 bases and 7 bases, there was a span of 13 bases. The CDR3 consists of 11 residues. CDR1 and CDR2 from the germline V gene are SQVTM and ANQGSEA. The CDR3 is CSAIRGGGYTF. In DNA form, the CDR3 reads TGCAGCGCAATCAGGGGTGGTGGCTACACCTTC.

This clonotype was counted at least ten times. The V and J genes are TRBV18 and TRBJ2-1; 8 bases are shared with TRBD1. CDR3 length: 14 residues. Losses at the gene ends were 3 bases for V and 8 bases for J; bases not matched to a gene: 6. CDR1 KGHSH and CDR2 LQKENI come from the germline V gene. CDR3 residues: CASSPETGEHEQFF. CDR3 in DNA: TGTGCCAGCTCACCTGAGACAGGGGAACATGAGCAGTTCTTC.

This clonotype was seen many times. The chain employs TRBV2 and TRBJ2-2; D might be TRBD1 (5 bases). The CDR3 consists of 12 residues. The V end lost 6 bases, the J end lost 12 bases, and 14 bases lay between the germline ends. CDR1 is SNHLY and CDR2 is FYNNEI in the germline V gene. CDR3 in amino acids: CASSPIPGKLFF. In DNA form, the CDR3 reads TGTGCCAGCAGCCCTATTCCAGGGAAGCTGTTTTTT.

The chain carries TRBV5-1 and TRBJ1-1; no definite D call. With 0 bases removed from V and 0 bases from J, the gap between germline ends came to 6 bases. The germline CDR1 and CDR2 sequences are SGHRS and YFSETQ. The CDR3 has 14 residues. The CDR3 DNA reads TGCGCCAGCAGCTTGGATGGGATGAACACTGAAGCTTTCTTT. Its protein product is CASSLDGMNTEAFF.

This clonotype showed up just a few times. The chain couples TRBV5-6 to TRBJ2-3, with D possibly TRBD2 on 5 matching bases. The V and J ends lost 1 base and 3 bases respectively, with 12 bases between them. Germline values: CDR1 SGHDT, CDR2 YYEEEE. The CDR3 consists of 15 residues. The CDR3: CASSLQAGATDTQYF. The DNA of the CDR3 is TGTGCCAGCAGCTTGCAGGCGGGTGCAACAGATACGCAGTATTTT.

The gene calls are TRBV12-3 or TRBV12-4 and TRBJ2-4; 11 bases align to TRBD2. CDR3 length: 15 residues. V lost 6 bases and J lost 6; bases outside the gene matches: 7. CDR3 nucleotide sequence: TGTGCCAGCAGGAAACTAGCGGGAGCTGGAAACATTCAGTACTTC. Its translation is CASRKLAGAGNIQYF.

The chain recombines TRBV18 with TRBJ2-7, with unresolved D. Germline CDR1 and CDR2: KGHSH and LQKENI. This CDR3 comprises 14 residues. The germline V and J ends were trimmed by 3 bases and 4 bases, with 13 bases remaining between them. The CDR3 coding sequence is TGTGCCAGCTCACCCGCTCTTGGTGATTACGAGCAGTACTTC. It codes for CASSPALGDYEQYF.

The genes are TRBV14 and TRBJ2-3, with 9 bases fitting TRBD2. The germline V gene has CDR1 SGHDN and CDR2 FVKESK. This CDR3 region has 16 residues. The V segment lost 1 base and the J segment 1 base; nucleotides outside the gene matches: 3. CDR3 amino acids: CASSQGIAGGTDTQYF. In DNA form, the CDR3 reads TGTGCCAGCAGCCAAGGAATAGCGGGGGGCACAGATACGCAGTATTTT.

The V and J genes are TRBV6-2 or TRBV6-3 and TRBJ2-7, with a weak D call TRBD2 (5 bases). Germline CDR1 and CDR2: MNHEY and SVGEGT. The CDR3 runs to 14 residues. V lost 0 bases, J lost 3 bases, and 9 bases lay in between. The DNA for the CDR3 is TGTGCCAGCAGTTACTCAGGGAGATTCTACGAGCAGTACGTC. Translation: CASSYSGRFYEQYV.

The chain carries TRBV12-3 or TRBV12-4 and TRBJ1-2; 8 bases line up with TRBD1. Trimming took 6 bases from V and 4 from J; bases not matched to a gene: 10. The CDR3 runs 15 residues. This CDR3 is CASRSPGGWGYGYTF. In DNA, the CDR3 is TGTGCCAGCAGATCTCCAGGGGGCTGGGGCTATGGCTACACCTTC.

The chain joins TRBV11-3 to TRBJ2-2; 10 bases map to TRBD1. The CDR3 is made up of 16 amino acids. The germline V gene encodes CDR1 SGHNT and CDR2 YENEEA. J was trimmed by 5 bases and V by 3 bases; bases with no gene match: 6. The CDR3 is CASSFQDRGRTGELFF. The CDR3 nucleotides read TGTGCCAGCAGCTTCCAAGACAGGGGGCGAACCGGGGAGCTGTTTTTT.